One sample yielded the 4 T cell receptor beta chains listed below, sequenced in a study of shared clonotypes between healthy human individuals. Only in-frame clones appear in the TCRdb table, and some are missing; sequencing was by immunoSEQ multiplex PCR. The table records 2 million to 3 million clones, under 95% of them present only once. Input material: naive CD4+ T cells from PBMCs. Noted subset: CD45RA+ positively selected. These receptors were collected from a young man in good health. Some clones in this sample may be carry-over from other donors' samples.

The chain carries TRBV29-1 and TRBJ1-1; 7 nucleotides match TRBD1. The CDR3 runs 18 residues. Germline V gives CDR1 SQVTM, CDR2 ANQGSEA. V lost 4 bases, J lost 10 bases, and 27 bases stayed unmatched. CDR3: CSVGHRRLRQDRSRRAFF. In DNA, the CDR3 is TGCAGCGTTGGGCACCGTAGGCTCCGACAGGACAGGTCCCGGAGAGCTTTCTTT.

The chain combines TRBV29-1 with TRBJ1-3; D perhaps matches TRBD1 (6 bases). Trimming shortened V by 7 bases and J by 3 bases, and 16 bases separated the two germline ends. Germline V gene lookup returns CDR1 SQVTM and CDR2 ANQGSEA. The CDR3 contains 14 residues. CDR3 protein: CSAGGAGLGNTIYF. The CDR3 DNA is TGCAGCGCGGGGGGGGCAGGGCTTGGAAACACCATATATTTT.

Comments on this clone: This sample includes further DNA sequences coding for the same CDR3. V and J are TRBV20-1 and TRBJ2-3, with no clear D. The CDR3 sequence is 11 residues long. Deletions cut 2 bases from V and 4 bases from J, with 4 bases between. Germline V CDR1 and CDR2: DFQATT, SNEGSKA (reference sequence). The DNA for the CDR3 is TGCAGTGCTAGACTGGCAGATACGCAGTATTTT. This gives the protein CSARLADTQYF.

Worth noting for this clone: The identical CDR3 is also encoded by other nucleotide sequences in the sample. The chain combines TRBV9 with TRBJ1-4; D uncertain. Trimming shortened V by 2 bases and J by 0 bases, and 5 bases separated the two germline ends. Per germline, CDR1 SGDLS and CDR2 YYNGEE. CDR3 length: 14 amino acids. CDR3 loop: CASSVGPTNEKLFF. The CDR3 region has the DNA TGTGCCAGCAGCGTTGGGCCAACTAATGAAAAACTGTTTTTT.